One sample yielded the 12 T cell receptor beta chains listed below, sequenced in a study of T-cell memory formation after mild COVID-19. One entry per CDR3 protein results from TCRdb running MiXCR on the 5' RACE reads. The table shows a few hundred thousand distinct CDR3 sequences, with around 16% occurring only once. Input material: PBMCs or a T cell subset sorted from them (not recorded which). The receptor source for this set is a man younger than 30 who had mild COVID-19 (a few samples of this study predate the infection). Cell type and time point are not known.

In nucleotides, the CDR3 is TGTGCCACCAGCAGAGATGGCGGGGCTTCGGGCTACACCTTC. Encoded protein: CATSRDGGASGYTF. The chain has TRBV15 and TRBJ1-2; possible D gene TRBD1, 5 bases. Per the germline V gene, CDR1 is LNHNV and CDR2 is YYDKDF (reference sequence). Between the trimmed V and J ends, which lost 0 bases and 8 bases, there was a span of 13 bases. This CDR3 region has 14 residues.

The chain employs TRBV4-1 and TRBJ1-5; D ambiguous. Trimming cost V 3 bases and J 2 bases, with 8 bases left between them. The germline V gene has CDR1 MGHRA and CDR2 YSYEKL. The CDR3 contains 14 residues. CDR3 bases: TGCGCCAGCAGCCACGGAACAGGCAATCAGCCCCAGCATTTT. It codes for CASSHGTGNQPQHF.

This chain uses TRBV25-1 with TRBJ1-5; no clear D. The CDR3 has 13 residues. The V gene lost 1 base and the J gene lost 4 bases, with 5 bases spanning the gap. In germline, CDR1 is MGHDK, CDR2 SYGVNS. The CDR3 nucleotides are TGTGCCAGCAGTGAATGGGAGAATCAGCCCCAGCATTTT. It specifies CASSEWENQPQHF.

The chain joins TRBV6-5 to TRBJ1-5; D is undetermined. The CDR3 spans 15 residues. Germline CDR1 is MNHEY and CDR2 is SVGAGI. Trimming shortened V by 0 bases and J by 6 bases, and 12 bases separated the two germline ends. CDR3 nucleotide sequence: TGTGCCAGCAGTTACTCCGGCAACATCCGTCAGCCCCAGCATTTT. This codes for CASSYSGNIRQPQHF.

V and J are TRBV6-2 or TRBV6-3 and TRBJ1-6; TRBD1 might be the D (6 bases). Germline CDR1 and CDR2: MNHEY and SVGEGT. The CDR3 is 17 amino acids. The V end was cut by 5 bases, the J end by 9 bases, with 23 bases between. CDR3 coding DNA: TGTGCCAGCAGTCCCCACCGGGACACCTACCGGGGTTCACCCCTCCACTTT. As protein: CASSPHRDTYRGSPLHF.

The chain combines TRBV5-6 with TRBJ2-7; tentatively, D is TRBD1 (6 bases). V gave up 3 bases and J gave up 5 bases, with 15 bases separating them. The CDR3 sequence is 14 residues long. Germline lookup yields CDR1 SGHDT and CDR2 YYEEEE. The CDR3 sequence is CASSWYGQYNEQYV. The CDR3, as DNA: TGTGCCAGCAGCTGGTATGGACAGTACAACGAGCAGTACGTC.

This chain uses TRBV14 with TRBJ2-5; D unresolved. The CDR3 covers 13 residues. Deletions cut 1 base from V and 7 bases from J, with 10 bases between. In germline, CDR1 is SGHDN, CDR2 FVKESK. CDR3 region: CASSQVQIGTQYF. For the CDR3, the DNA is TGTGCCAGCAGCCAAGTTCAGATAGGGACCCAGTACTTC.

This chain joins TRBV6-5 and TRBJ2-1, with 8 nucleotides matching TRBD1. The CDR3 sequence is 15 residues long. CDR1 is MNHEY, CDR2 SVGAGI, per germline. The junction had 11 bases not matched to a gene; V was cut back by 6 bases and J by 7 bases. The CDR3 spells CASSYRGTGGNEQFF. The CDR3 bases are TGTGCCAGCAGCTACAGAGGAACAGGGGGTAATGAGCAGTTCTTC.

The genes are TRBV27 and TRBJ2-1; 7 nucleotides agree with TRBD2. The germline V gene encodes CDR1 MNHEY and CDR2 SMNVEV (reference sequence). The CDR3 is 15 amino acids. V shed 5 bases and J 10 bases; nucleotides not matched to a gene: 14. Here the CDR3 reads CASSPTGGLGREQFF. CDR3 DNA sequence: TGTGCCAGCAGTCCTACGGGGGGACTTGGTAGGGAGCAGTTCTTC.

This clonotype has at least ten counts. This chain joins TRBV27 and TRBJ1-1, with a possible D match to TRBD1 (5 bases). Trimming stripped 8 bases from V and 5 bases from J, with 15 bases between. CDR3 length equals 13 residues. The germline V gene encodes CDR1 MNHEY and CDR2 SMNVEV (reference sequence). DNA of the CDR3: TGTGCCAGCTGCACTCCGGGGGGAACTGAAGCTTTCTTT. Encoded protein: CASCTPGGTEAFF.

This clonotype was found a few times. The J gene is TRBJ1-6, the V gene TRBV4-3; 8 bases are shared with TRBD1. With 4 bases clipped from V and 0 bases from J, the junction kept 2 bases outside the gene matches. The CDR3 consists of 16 residues. CDR1 and CDR2 from the germline V gene are LGHNA and YSLEER. CDR3: CASSRDRSSYNSPLHF. The DNA for the CDR3 is TGCGCCAGCAGCCGGGACAGGAGCTCCTATAATTCACCCCTCCACTTT.

V and J are TRBV20-1 and TRBJ1-1; no definite D call. CDR3 length: 13 amino acids. Deletions cut 2 bases from V and 0 bases from J, with 7 bases between. Germline values: CDR1 DFQATT, CDR2 SNEGSKA (reference sequence). The CDR3 reads CSARRNLNTEAFF. CDR3 nucleotide sequence: TGCAGTGCTAGACGGAACTTGAACACTGAAGCTTTCTTT.